Described below is a single T cell receptor beta chain sequence and its context. The method was immunoSEQ multiplex PCR; TCRdb's version includes in-frame clones alone and lacks a portion of them. The data contain 250,000 to 300,000 clones, 88% of them singletons. Two negative PCRs, clearance, or symptom resolution had been documented for recovered Cohort 3 donors. Germline lookup yields CDR1 SGDLS and CDR2 YYNGEE. V lost 3 bases to trimming and J lost 0 bases, with 7 bases between them. The CDR3 loop spans 14 amino acids. This sample is drawn from a study of blood T cell repertoires in COVID-19. Overall study: The origin of the acute and convalescent COVID-19 samples was the United States, Italy and Spain.

Sample: PBMCs or T cells enriched from blood (not recorded which). This sequence joins TRBV9 and TRBJ1-5; the D is unclear. This sequence originates from a woman aged 25 to 39 who had recovered from COVID-19. As DNA, the CDR3 is TGTGCCAGCAGCGACCTAAATAGCAATCAGCCCCAGCATTTT. It encodes CASSDLNSNQPQHF.